The rows below give T cell receptor beta chains drawn from one sample of a study of blood T cells in healthy people across ages. A single record per CDR3 protein comes from TCRdb applying MiXCR to the 5' RACE reads. The data contain 980,000 or so distinct CDR3 sequences, roughly 48% of them seen just once; the ten biggest clones take up roughly 13%. The sequenced material came from blood. These receptors came from a man under 40 in good health. The CDR3 runs from the conserved cysteine through the conserved F or W. Fields, in order: V gene, clone size, D gene, J gene, CDR3 DNA, CDR3 protein. D genes are given only for firm matches. Rows give clone size only sometimes, using once, few, many, or a class for an expanded clone.

>TRBV21-1|.|.|TRBJ2-4
TGTGCCAGCAGCAAAGGACAGTTACGTAGCCAAAACATTCAGTACTTC
CASSKGQLRSQNIQYF
>TRBV12-3/TRBV12-4|.|TRBD1|TRBJ1-5
TGTGCCAGCAGTCCAGGGACAGGGTTCCATCAGCCCCAGCATTTT
CASSPGTGFHQPQHF
>TRBV3-1|many|.|TRBJ1-1
TGTGCCAGCAGCCCAGGGTCGTGGCCGGGCGGAGCTTTCTTT
CASSPGSWPGGAFF
>TRBV12-3/TRBV12-4|.|.|TRBJ2-7
TGTGCCAGCAGTTCCGACTGGGGCGGAGCTCAGTACTTC
CASSSDWGGAQYF
>TRBV12-3/TRBV12-4|.|TRBD1|TRBJ2-3
TGTGCCAGCAGGACAGGGCTTAGGCCAGATACGCAGTATTTT
CASRTGLRPDTQYF
>TRBV28|.|.|TRBJ2-3
TGTGCCAGCAGTCCCCGCCACACAGATACGCAGTATTTT
CASSPRHTDTQYF
>TRBV20-1|few|.|TRBJ1-5
TGCAGTGCTAAGGGTAGCACAACTAATAGCAATCAGCCCCAGCATTTT
CSAKGSTTNSNQPQHF
>TRBV7-2|.|.|TRBJ2-4
TGTGCCAGCAGCTTAGCGGGGATCGGGATTGACAAAAACATTCAGTACTTC
CASSLAGIGIDKNIQYF
>TRBV27|.|.|TRBJ2-1
TGTGCCAGCCGCCTAGGGGGGACCTACAATGAGCAGTTCTTC
CASRLGGTYNEQFF
>TRBV14|.|.|TRBJ1-5
TGTGCCAGCAGCCAACAGGGTGGGCGACAGCCCCAGCATTTT
CASSQQGGRQPQHF
>TRBV28|once|TRBD1|TRBJ1-1
TGTGCCAGCAGTTTAACAGGGGGCTTGCCTGCTTTCTTT
CASSLTGGLPAFF
>TRBV28|.|.|TRBJ1-6
TGTGCCAGCAGTCCCCCCGGCACTTTTAACTCCTATAATTCACCCCTCCACTTT
CASSPPGTFNSYNSPLHF
>TRBV12-3/TRBV12-4|once|.|TRBJ1-1
TGTGCCAGCAGTGCAGGGGTGGCCGGAGCTTTCTTT
CASSAGVAGAFF
>TRBV20-1|.|.|TRBJ1-5
TGCAGTGCACCTTACAGAAGCAATCAGCCCCAGCATTTT
CSAPYRSNQPQHF
>TRBV10-3|many|.|TRBJ2-3
TGTGCCATCAGTGGGGACACAGATACGCAGTATTTT
CAISGDTDTQYF
>TRBV5-5|few|TRBD2|TRBJ2-1
TGTGCCAGCAGCTTGGCCGGGGGGGGATTCTACAATGAGCAGTTCTTC
CASSLAGGGFYNEQFF
>TRBV4-1|many|.|TRBJ2-1
TGCGCCAGCAGCCAAGCTACGGAAATCTACAATGAGCAGTTCTTC
CASSQATEIYNEQFF
>TRBV5-4|few|.|TRBJ2-3
TGTGCCAGCAGCTTGGCTGGATCTCAACAATTAGATACGCAGTATTTT
CASSLAGSQQLDTQYF
>TRBV5-6|.|.|TRBJ2-5
TGTGCTAGCACCGTTAGTTTCGAGACCCAGTACTTC
CASTVSFETQYF
>TRBV6-2/TRBV6-3|.|TRBD1|TRBJ1-5
TGTGCCAGCAGTTTCACAGGGGGCCTTCCCAATCAGCCCCAGCATTTT
CASSFTGGLPNQPQHF
>TRBV7-9|.|TRBD2|TRBJ2-3
TGTGCCAGCAGCGAACCCAGCGGGGGGGCGGAGACGCAGTATTTT
CASSEPSGGAETQYF
>TRBV5-5|.|.|TRBJ1-6
TGTGCCAACAGCGGGGATGTATGGACACTTAATTCACCCCTCCACTTT
CANSGDVWTLNSPLHF
>TRBV20-1|many|.|TRBJ1-1
TGCAGTGCTAGATCAGGGAACACTGAAGCTTTCTTT
CSARSGNTEAFF
>TRBV4-2|.|TRBD1|TRBJ2-1
TGTGCCGGCAGCCAAGATGTCCCAGGGGGCTACAATGAGCAGTTCTTC
CAGSQDVPGGYNEQFF
>TRBV2|few|.|TRBJ1-2
TGTGCCAGCAGTGAGGGGGATGGCTACACCTTC
CASSEGDGYTF
>TRBV28|many|.|TRBJ1-2
TGTGCCAGCAGGCAAGGCTATGGCTACACCTTC
CASRQGYGYTF